Only a few counts were recorded for the clone carrying this TCR beta chain. A J-beta primer mix and a sample-barcoded 5' primer were used in a second PCR of about 7 to 12 cycles. All samples gave at least 2.5 million CDR3-containing paired-end reads. One entry per CDR3 protein results from TCRdb running MiXCR on the 5' RACE reads. The sample has under 850,000 distinct CDR3 sequences; about 34% are singletons. This entry comes from a study of blood T cells in healthy people across ages. The CDR3 totals 16 residues. V trimming: 5 bases; J trimming: 4 bases; junction bases outside the gene matches: 7. Germline CDR1 DFQATT, CDR2 SNEGSKA (reference sequence).

The chain employs TRBV20-1 and TRBJ2-3; 15 positions agree with TRBD2. What was sequenced was blood. The sequence was collected from a man aged 18 to 29 in good health. CDR3 amino acids: CSAFTGLAGGPDTQYF. The CDR3 DNA reads as TGCAGTGCTTTCACTGGACTAGCGGGGGGGCCAGATACGCAGTATTTT.